Listed below are T cell receptor beta chains from one sample, sequenced in a study of cytomegalovirus exposure and HLA in healthy donors. Repertoires were generated with immunoSEQ multiplex PCR, while TCRdb's copy carries only in-frame clones and drops some. The table records roughly 200,000 clones, about 80% of them present only once. Sequencing was performed on PBMCs. The receptors were gathered from a woman in her sixties in good health and CMV-seropositive. CDR3s include the opening cysteine and the closing phenylalanine or tryptophan. The D gene is left open where the match is weak. Only part of the rows carry a size: once, few, many, or a class if the clone is expanded.

CDR3aa	CDR3nt	j_gene	v_gene	d_gene	abundance
CAWTSSGRARADTQYF	TGTGCCTGGACGAGTTCCGGACGAGCGAGGGCAGATACGCAGTATTTT	TRBJ2-3	TRBV30	.	few
CAISATGTGMNTEAFF	TGTGCCATCAGTGCCACAGGGACAGGGATGAACACTGAAGCTTTCTTT	TRBJ1-1	TRBV10-3	TRBD1	few
CASSLGQGWDTEAFF	TGCGCCAGCAGCTTGGGTCAGGGTTGGGACACTGAAGCTTTCTTT	TRBJ1-1	TRBV5-1	.	.
CASSQGANVLTF	TGTGCCAGCAGCCAGGGGGCCAACGTCCTGACTTTC	TRBJ2-6	TRBV28	.	.
CASSLAATRRYYNEQFF	TGTGCCAGCAGCTTAGCGGCGACTAGACGTTACTACAATGAGCAGTTCTTC	TRBJ2-1	TRBV7-2	.	.
CASSPGLAGGEQFF	TGCGCCAGCAGTCCCGGACTAGCGGGAGGTGAGCAGTTCTTC	TRBJ2-1	TRBV5-1	TRBD2	few
CATSRNFNQPQHF	TGTGCCACCAGCAGGAACTTTAATCAGCCCCAGCATTTT	TRBJ1-5	TRBV15	.	.
CASSSATGTKAFF	TGTGCCAGCTCCTCAGCCACCGGGACAAAGGCTTTCTTT	TRBJ1-1	TRBV18	.	.
CASSRVTSGSSYEQYF	TGTGCCAGCAGCCGGGTAACTAGCGGAAGCTCCTACGAGCAGTACTTC	TRBJ2-7	TRBV4-2	TRBD2	.
CASSLRTGLSGNTIYF	TGCGCCAGCAGCTTGAGGACAGGGCTCTCTGGAAACACCATATATTTT	TRBJ1-3	TRBV5-1	TRBD1	few
CASSRIRGGANTGELFF	TGCGCCAGCAGCCGGATTCGGGGGGGCGCGAACACCGGGGAGCTGTTTTTT	TRBJ2-2	TRBV5-1	TRBD2	.
CASSLLAGSSFDEQFF	TGTGCCAGCAGTCTTCTGGCGGGGTCCAGTTTCGATGAGCAGTTCTTC	TRBJ2-1	TRBV5-5	.	few
CASSSRGLAGHNEQFF	TGTGCCAGCTCTTCGAGGGGGCTAGCGGGGCACAATGAGCAGTTCTTC	TRBJ2-1	TRBV27	TRBD2	few
CASSLGGTSGSNEQFF	TGTGCCAGCAGCTTAGGGGGGACTAGCGGGAGTAATGAGCAGTTCTTC	TRBJ2-1	TRBV7-2	TRBD2	.
CASSRYRIMSDTQYF	TGTGCCAGCAGCCGTTATCGTATTATGTCGGATACGCAGTATTTT	TRBJ2-3	TRBV7-9	.	.
CASSWGQGSANSPLHF	TGTGCCAGCAGCTGGGGACAGGGAAGTGCCAATTCACCCCTCCACTTT	TRBJ1-6	TRBV7-2	TRBD1	.